A selection of T cell receptor beta chains follows, all from one sample in a study of blood T cell repertoires in COVID-19. Generated by immunoSEQ multiplex PCR, the TCRdb table keeps only in-frame clones and is missing some. The sample holds over 200,000 clones, 86% seen once. The specimen was peripheral blood. The receptors here all came from a man in his forties who had recovered from COVID-19. CDR3s include the opening cysteine and the closing phenylalanine or tryptophan. A D gene is named only where the DNA matches it firmly. Only some rows state a clone size, as once, few, many or a class for expanded clones.

abundance	v_gene	j_gene	d_gene	CDR3aa	CDR3nt
-	TRBV7-2	TRBJ2-4	TRBD2	CASSFLPAGHPQVYGIQYF	TGTGCCAGCAGCTTCCTCCCAGCGGGGCATCCCCAGGTTTACGGCATTCAGTACTTC
-	TRBV3-1/TRBV3-2	TRBJ2-7	-	CASSQDLYRAASYEQYF	TGTGCCAGCAGCCAAGATCTATATCGAGCCGCCTCCTACGAGCAGTACTTC
-	TRBV5-6	TRBJ2-3	-	CASSSSIAEQYF	TGTGCCAGCAGCTCCTCTATCGCCGAGCAGTATTTT
-	TRBV6-1	TRBJ1-2	TRBD1	CASSEVGQGSRGYTF	TGTGCCAGCAGTGAAGTGGGACAGGGATCGCGGGGCTACACCTTC
-	TRBV3-1/TRBV3-2	TRBJ1-2	-	CASSPSGPPGRSDGYTF	TGTGCCAGCAGCCCTTCCGGGCCGCCCGGGAGGTCAGATGGCTACACCTTC
-	TRBV7-2	TRBJ2-5	-	CASSVLPTGLQETQYF	TGTGCCAGCAGTGTCTTACCGACGGGACTCCAAGAGACCCAGTACTTC
-	TRBV2	TRBJ1-1	TRBD1	CASSPTGTERGNTEAFF	TGTGCCAGCAGTCCTACCGGGACAGAAAGGGGCAACACTGAAGCTTTCTTT
-	TRBV9	TRBJ2-7	-	CASSPHAKPTGDEQYF	TGTGCCAGCAGCCCTCACGCGAAGCCGACGGGTGACGAGCAGTACTTC
-	TRBV30	TRBJ1-2	-	CAWSPLRTVHHYGYTF	TGTGCCTGGAGTCCCCTTCGCACAGTTCATCACTATGGCTACACCTTC
-	TRBV14	TRBJ2-7	-	CASSKTTGSSRYEQYF	TGTGCCAGCAGCAAAACGACAGGTTCTAGTCGCTACGAGCAGTACTTC
-	TRBV19	TRBJ2-4	TRBD1	CASSPGADRGDIQYF	TGTGCCAGTAGTCCTGGAGCGGACAGGGGAGACATTCAGTACTTC
-	TRBV27	TRBJ2-4	TRBD2	CATREGAKNIQYF	TGTGCCACGAGGGAGGGAGCCAAAAACATTCAGTACTTC
-	TRBV5-4	TRBJ2-7	TRBD1	CASSPGQGTGEQYF	TGTGCCAGCAGCCCGGGACAGGGGACAGGGGAGCAGTACTTC
-	TRBV19	TRBJ1-5	-	CATRTGNQPQHF	TGTGCCACCCGGACAGGCAATCAGCCCCAGCATTTT
-	TRBV9	TRBJ2-5	-	CASSPSAAETQYF	TGTGCCAGCAGCCCCTCAGCGGCGGAGACCCAGTACTTC
-	TRBV18	TRBJ2-2	TRBD1	CASSPSGTESTGELFF	TGTGCCAGCTCACCCTCCGGGACAGAGAGCACCGGGGAGCTGTTTTTT
few	TRBV2	TRBJ2-3	-	CASSEGYGGAAPWTDTQYF	TGTGCCAGCAGTGAAGGGTATGGCGGGGCCGCCCCTTGGACAGATACGCAGTATTTT
-	TRBV19	TRBJ2-4	TRBD1	CASSTDRGAAKNIQYF	TGTGCCAGTAGTACCGACAGGGGGGCAGCCAAAAACATTCAGTACTTC
-	TRBV6-5	TRBJ2-2	-	CASRESSELFF	TGTGCCAGCAGGGAGTCCTCGGAGCTGTTTTTT
-	TRBV27	TRBJ2-7	TRBD1	CASSSRQGLNYEQYF	TGTGCCAGCAGTTCTAGACAGGGGTTAAACTACGAGCAGTACTTC
-	TRBV2	TRBJ2-5	TRBD2	CASRTGLAGLQTQYF	TGTGCCAGCAGGACGGGACTAGCGGGATTACAGACCCAGTACTTC
-	TRBV5-1	TRBJ2-3	TRBD2	CASSLDSGGTDTQYF	TGCGCCAGCAGCTTGGATAGCGGGGGGACAGATACGCAGTATTTT
-	TRBV29-1	TRBJ2-1	TRBD2	CSVGRGLAEVYNEQFF	TGCAGCGTCGGGCGGGGACTAGCGGAGGTCTACAATGAGCAGTTCTTC
-	TRBV3-1/TRBV3-2	TRBJ1-1	-	CASSQRAGLKTEAFF	TGTGCCAGCAGCCAACGTGCGGGGTTAAAGACTGAAGCTTTCTTT
-	TRBV7-2	TRBJ2-1	TRBD2	CASSQRPHGGARDEQFF	TGTGCCAGCAGCCAACGCCCTCACGGGGGGGCCAGGGATGAGCAGTTCTTC
once	TRBV4-1	TRBJ2-7	TRBD1	CASSQDEHRGPYEQYF	TGCGCCAGCAGCCAAGATGAGCACAGGGGGCCCTACGAGCAGTACTTC
-	TRBV4-1	TRBJ1-2	-	CASSQGLGPNYGYTF	TGCGCCAGCAGCCAAGGTCTCGGTCCTAACTATGGCTACACCTTC
few	TRBV7-2	TRBJ2-5	-	CASSFRAGKETQYF	TGTGCCAGCAGCTTCAGGGCGGGGAAAGAGACCCAGTACTTC
-	TRBV28	TRBJ2-3	-	CASSQPGRAQYF	TGTGCCAGCAGCCAGCCCGGCCGGGCGCAGTATTTT
once	TRBV30	TRBJ1-4	TRBD1	CAWSVRVGTGYNEKLFF	TGTGCCTGGAGTGTACGGGTCGGGACAGGTTATAATGAAAAACTGTTTTTT
-	TRBV7-9	TRBJ1-1	TRBD1	CASTIPQGAGTEAFF	TGTGCCAGCACCATACCCCAGGGGGCTGGCACTGAAGCTTTCTTT
few	TRBV14	TRBJ1-2	-	CASSQRPPRVTF	TGTGCCAGCAGCCAGCGTCCCCCGAGGGTCACCTTC
-	TRBV25-1	TRBJ2-7	TRBD1	CASSEWAGGAGNEQYF	TGTGCCAGCAGTGAATGGGCAGGGGGCGCTGGAAACGAGCAGTACTTC
-	TRBV30	TRBJ1-4	-	CAWSPRTGFNEKLFF	TGTGCCTGGAGTCCGCGGACGGGGTTTAATGAAAAACTGTTTTTT
-	TRBV6-2/TRBV6-3	TRBJ1-5	TRBD1	CASSPGQANQPQHF	TGTGCCAGCAGCCCCGGACAGGCGAATCAGCCCCAGCATTTT
-	TRBV7-2	TRBJ2-1	-	CASSLAQGAFNEQFF	TGTGCCAGCAGCTTGGCACAGGGAGCTTTCAATGAGCAGTTCTTC
-	TRBV2	TRBJ1-1	-	CASRRDIMNTEAFF	TGTGCCAGCAGACGGGACATAATGAACACTGAAGCTTTCTTT
-	TRBV2	TRBJ2-6	TRBD1	CASRPDRASGANVLTF	TGTGCCAGCAGGCCGGACAGGGCGTCTGGGGCCAACGTCCTGACTTTC
-	TRBV9	TRBJ2-7	TRBD1	CASSVEQGPTYEQYF	TGTGCCAGCAGCGTAGAACAGGGGCCCACCTACGAGCAGTACTTC
-	TRBV24-1	TRBJ1-3	TRBD1	CATSDVETGGSGNTIYF	TGTGCCACCAGTGATGTTGAAACAGGGGGCTCTGGAAACACCATATATTTT
-	TRBV19	TRBJ2-7	TRBD1	CASSIRDRGPYEQYF	TGTGCCAGTAGTATACGGGACAGGGGGCCCTACGAGCAGTACTTC
-	TRBV4-2	TRBJ2-1	TRBD2	CASSQDRTSGSNEQFF	TGTGCCAGCAGCCAAGATAGGACTAGCGGGAGTAATGAGCAGTTCTTC
-	TRBV7-2	TRBJ1-2	TRBD1	CASSLAGTGTNYGYTF	TGTGCCAGCAGCTTAGCCGGGACAGGGACTAACTATGGCTACACCTTC
-	TRBV11-2	TRBJ2-1	-	CASSLALDTYNEQFF	TGTGCCAGCAGCTTAGCGCTCGACACCTACAATGAGCAGTTCTTC
-	TRBV7-6	TRBJ2-7	-	CASSLANRDEQYF	TGTGCCAGCAGCTTAGCTAACAGGGACGAGCAGTACTTC
once	TRBV7-8	TRBJ2-5	TRBD2	CASSPGTSGGFRKTQYF	TGTGCCAGCAGCCCCGGGACTAGCGGGGGTTTTCGGAAGACCCAGTACTTC
-	TRBV7-3	TRBJ2-3	-	CASSLTGGLAADTQYF	TGTGCCAGCAGCTTAACGGGGGGACTGGCGGCAGATACGCAGTATTTT
-	TRBV11-3	TRBJ1-1	-	CASSLGLLAGVNTEAFF	TGTGCCAGCAGCTTAGGACTTTTGGCAGGGGTGAACACTGAAGCTTTCTTT
-	TRBV7-2	TRBJ2-7	TRBD2	CASSLGGGSGSYEQYF	TGTGCCAGCAGCTTAGGGGGGGGAAGCGGGAGCTACGAGCAGTACTTC
-	TRBV2	TRBJ1-5	TRBD1	CASSGDSRQDQPQHF	TGTGCCAGCAGCGGGGACAGCCGTCAGGATCAGCCCCAGCATTTT
-	TRBV21-1	TRBJ2-1	-	CASSIMASGRAGISEQFF	TGTGCCAGCAGCATAATGGCTAGCGGGAGGGCCGGAATAAGTGAGCAGTTCTTC
-	TRBV3-1/TRBV3-2	TRBJ1-2	-	CASSQEQLRLTF	TGTGCCAGCAGCCAAGAACAGCTCCGCCTCACCTTC
-	TRBV19	TRBJ2-2	TRBD1	CASRVQGAETGELFF	TGTGCCAGTAGGGTACAGGGGGCTGAGACCGGGGAGCTGTTTTTT
-	TRBV5-6	TRBJ2-7	-	CASSWGLNYEQYF	TGTGCCAGCAGCTGGGGCTTAAACTACGAGCAGTACTTC
-	TRBV24-1	TRBJ2-3	-	CATSRQGTDTQYF	TGTGCCACCAGTCGACAGGGCACAGATACGCAGTATTTT
-	TRBV18	TRBJ1-6	-	CASSPKKSPYSPLHF	TGTGCCAGCTCACCAAAAAAGAGCCCTTATTCACCCCTCCACTTT
-	TRBV6-5	TRBJ2-5	TRBD1	CASRPGQQETQYF	TGTGCCAGCAGGCCGGGACAGCAAGAGACCCAGTACTTC